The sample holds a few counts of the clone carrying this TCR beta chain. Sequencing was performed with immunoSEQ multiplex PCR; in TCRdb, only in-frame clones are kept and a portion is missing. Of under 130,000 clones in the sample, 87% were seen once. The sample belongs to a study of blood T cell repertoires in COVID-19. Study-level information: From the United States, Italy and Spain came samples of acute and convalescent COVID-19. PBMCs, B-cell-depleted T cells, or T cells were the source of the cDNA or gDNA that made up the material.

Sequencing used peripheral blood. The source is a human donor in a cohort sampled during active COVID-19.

CDR3 in amino acids: CASSNHDRASYEQYF. The DNA of the CDR3 is TGTGCCAGCAGCAACCACGACAGGGCCTCCTACGAGCAGTACTTC. V and J are TRBV7-2 and TRBJ2-7; 7 bases map to TRBD1. This CDR3 is 15 amino acids long. Per the germline V gene, CDR1 is SGHTA and CDR2 is FQGNSA. V dropped 5 bases and J dropped 0; count of bases not matched to a gene: 7.